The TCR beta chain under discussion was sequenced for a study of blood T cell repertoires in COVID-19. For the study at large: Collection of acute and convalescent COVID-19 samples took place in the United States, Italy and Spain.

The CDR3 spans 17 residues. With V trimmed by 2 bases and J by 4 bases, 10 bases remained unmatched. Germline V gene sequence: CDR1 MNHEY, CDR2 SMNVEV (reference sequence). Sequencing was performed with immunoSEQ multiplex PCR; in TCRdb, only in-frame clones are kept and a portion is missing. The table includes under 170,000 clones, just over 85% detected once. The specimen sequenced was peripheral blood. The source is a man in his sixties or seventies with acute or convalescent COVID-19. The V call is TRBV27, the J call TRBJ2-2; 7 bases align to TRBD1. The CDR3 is CASSLTEPGQITGELFF. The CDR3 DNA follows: TGTGCCAGCAGTTTAACGGAGCCGGGACAGATCACCGGGGAGCTGTTTTTT.